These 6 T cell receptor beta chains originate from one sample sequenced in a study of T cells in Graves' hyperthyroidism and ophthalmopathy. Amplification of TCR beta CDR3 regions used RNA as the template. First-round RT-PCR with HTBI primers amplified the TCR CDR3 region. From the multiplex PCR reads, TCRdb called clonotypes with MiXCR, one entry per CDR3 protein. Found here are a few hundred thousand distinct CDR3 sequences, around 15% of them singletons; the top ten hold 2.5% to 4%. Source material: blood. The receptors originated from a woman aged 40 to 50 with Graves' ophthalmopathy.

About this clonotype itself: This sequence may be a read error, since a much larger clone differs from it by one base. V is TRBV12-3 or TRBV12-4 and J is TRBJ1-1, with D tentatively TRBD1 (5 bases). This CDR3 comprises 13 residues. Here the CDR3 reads CASSPRQHTEASF. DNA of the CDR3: TGTGCCAGCAGTCCGAGACAGCACACTGAAGCTTCCTTT.

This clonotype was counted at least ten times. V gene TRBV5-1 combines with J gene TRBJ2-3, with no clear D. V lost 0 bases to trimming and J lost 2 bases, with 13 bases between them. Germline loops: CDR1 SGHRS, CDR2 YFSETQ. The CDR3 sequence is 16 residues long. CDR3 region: CASSLDHTGPTDTQYF. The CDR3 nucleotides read TGCGCCAGCAGCTTGGATCATACTGGACCCACAGATACGCAGTATTTT.

CDR3 coding DNA: TGCAGTGCGGACAGCCGCGCGGGGAACTATGGCTACACCTTC. Amino acid sequence: CSADSRAGNYGYTF. V and J are TRBV20-1 and TRBJ1-2, with D tentatively TRBD1 (6 bases). V lost 6 bases to trimming and J lost 2 bases, with 16 bases between them. The germline CDR1 and CDR2 sequences are DFQATT and SNEGSKA (reference sequence). The CDR3 spans 14 residues.

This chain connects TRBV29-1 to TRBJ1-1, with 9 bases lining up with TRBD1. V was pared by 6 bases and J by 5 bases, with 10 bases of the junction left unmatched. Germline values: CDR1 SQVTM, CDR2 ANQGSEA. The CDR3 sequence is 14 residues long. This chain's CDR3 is CSVTLQGAKTEAFF. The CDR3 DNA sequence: TGCAGCGTCACCCTACAGGGGGCAAAGACTGAAGCTTTCTTT.

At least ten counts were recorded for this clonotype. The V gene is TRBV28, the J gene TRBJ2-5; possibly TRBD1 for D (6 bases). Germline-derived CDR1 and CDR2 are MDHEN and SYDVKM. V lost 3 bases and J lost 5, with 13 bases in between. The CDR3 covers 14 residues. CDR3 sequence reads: CASSFSGAVETQYF. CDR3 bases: TGTGCCAGCAGTTTTTCAGGGGCAGTGGAGACCCAGTACTTC.

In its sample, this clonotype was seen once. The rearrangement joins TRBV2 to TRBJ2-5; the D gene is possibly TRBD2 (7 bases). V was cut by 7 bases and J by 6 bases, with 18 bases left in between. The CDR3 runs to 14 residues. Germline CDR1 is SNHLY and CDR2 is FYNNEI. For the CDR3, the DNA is TGTGCCAGCACCCGGGGGGCTCGGCATCAGACCCAGTACTTC. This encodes CASTRGARHQTQYF.